The present T cell receptor beta chain was sequenced within a study of blood T cells in healthy people across ages. General study results and limits: Long-lived donors had more naive CD4+ cells and higher diversity than aged donors.

Regarding this clonotype: Its antigen remains unknown.

Next came a second PCR, run for about 6 to 12 cycles, which used a sample-barcoded 5' primer along with a J-beta primer mix. Carrying 12 random nucleotides, a template-switch adaptor labeled each individual cDNA molecule. TCRdb called the 5' RACE reads again in MiXCR, with one record for every CDR3 protein. This sample has 1.2 million to 1.5 million distinct CDR3 sequences, with around 59% found just once. Trimming left V 0 bases short and J 4 bases short, with 12 bases between. The CDR3 extends over 14 amino acids. Germline loops: CDR1 GTSNPN, CDR2 SVGIG (reference sequence). Specimen: blood. J is TRBJ1-1 and V is TRBV30, with a weak D call TRBD1 (5 bases). The TCR was taken from a young man in good health. The CDR3 region has the DNA TGTGCCTGGAGTGTAATGGGGGGGGGCACTGAAGCTTTCTTT. It codes for CAWSVMGGGTEAFF.